Listed below are T cell receptor beta chains from one sample, sequenced in a study of cytomegalovirus exposure and HLA in healthy donors. Sequencing used immunoSEQ multiplex PCR; TCRdb keeps in-frame clones, though not all of them. The sample has some 110,000 clones; roughly 70% are singletons. The specimen sequenced was PBMCs. These receptors were taken from a woman aged 25 to 39 in good health and CMV-seronegative. Both conserved end residues are part of each CDR3. Each record gives: V gene, CDR3 length, D gene, clone size, J gene, CDR3 protein, CDR3 DNA. D genes are given only for firm matches. Clone sizes are given selectively: once, few, many, or a class where the clone is expanded.

V gene: TRBV19
CDR3 length: 14
D gene: -
clone size: few
J gene: TRBJ1-1
CDR3 protein: CASFDRLRATEAFF
CDR3 DNA: TGTGCCAGTTTCGACAGGTTGAGGGCCACTGAAGCTTTCTTT

V gene: TRBV7-9
CDR3 length: 14
D gene: -
clone size: -
J gene: TRBJ1-3
CDR3 protein: CASSTGGAGNTIYF
CDR3 DNA: TGTGCCAGCAGCACTGGAGGGGCTGGAAACACCATATATTTT

V gene: TRBV6-1
CDR3 length: 14
D gene: TRBD1
clone size: few
J gene: TRBJ2-2
CDR3 protein: CAGGGQGHTGELFF
CDR3 DNA: TGTGCCGGAGGAGGACAGGGTCACACCGGGGAGCTGTTTTTT

V gene: TRBV5-5
CDR3 length: 15
D gene: -
clone size: -
J gene: TRBJ1-5
CDR3 protein: CASSFGTTTQQPQHF
CDR3 DNA: TGTGCCAGCAGCTTCGGGACAACTACCCAGCAGCCCCAGCATTTT

V gene: TRBV30
CDR3 length: 14
D gene: TRBD2
clone size: few
J gene: TRBJ2-3
CDR3 protein: CAWSVLGGADTQYF
CDR3 DNA: TGTGCCTGGAGTGTACTCGGGGGGGCAGATACGCAGTATTTT

V gene: TRBV11-2
CDR3 length: 14
D gene: TRBD1
clone size: -
J gene: TRBJ2-2
CDR3 protein: CASSSQGAAGELFF
CDR3 DNA: TGTGCCAGCAGCTCGCAGGGGGCTGCCGGGGAGCTGTTTTTT

V gene: TRBV30
CDR3 length: 13
D gene: -
clone size: -
J gene: TRBJ2-5
CDR3 protein: CAWMGGYQETQYF
CDR3 DNA: TGTGCCTGGATGGGAGGCTACCAAGAGACCCAGTACTTC

V gene: TRBV19
CDR3 length: 16
D gene: -
clone size: -
J gene: TRBJ1-2
CDR3 protein: CASSAPPGRKDYGYTF
CDR3 DNA: TGTGCCAGTAGTGCACCCCCAGGGAGGAAGGACTATGGCTACACCTTC

V gene: TRBV4-2
CDR3 length: 16
D gene: TRBD1
clone size: -
J gene: TRBJ2-1
CDR3 protein: CASSQETGGFYNEQFF
CDR3 DNA: TGTGCCAGCAGCCAAGAGACAGGGGGTTTCTACAATGAGCAGTTCTTC

V gene: TRBV7-8
CDR3 length: 15
D gene: TRBD1
clone size: -
J gene: TRBJ1-1
CDR3 protein: CASSKRQGSFTEAFF
CDR3 DNA: TGTGCCAGCAGCAAAAGACAGGGCAGTTTCACTGAAGCTTTCTTT

V gene: TRBV9
CDR3 length: 16
D gene: -
clone size: -
J gene: TRBJ1-3
CDR3 protein: CASSVAGQTSGNTIYF
CDR3 DNA: TGTGCCAGCAGCGTAGCAGGACAAACCTCTGGAAACACCATATATTTT

V gene: TRBV29-1
CDR3 length: 16
D gene: TRBD2
clone size: once
J gene: TRBJ2-1
CDR3 protein: CSVVPGLAGGDNEQFF
CDR3 DNA: TGCAGCGTTGTGCCGGGACTAGCGGGAGGGGACAATGAGCAGTTCTTC

V gene: TRBV6-6
CDR3 length: 13
D gene: -
clone size: -
J gene: TRBJ1-1
CDR3 protein: CASRTGRHTEAFF
CDR3 DNA: TGTGCCAGCAGAACTGGGAGGCACACTGAAGCTTTCTTT

V gene: TRBV6-5
CDR3 length: 14
D gene: -
clone size: -
J gene: TRBJ1-3
CDR3 protein: CASSYRPTGNTIYF
CDR3 DNA: TGTGCCAGCAGTTACCGACCGACAGGAAACACCATATATTTT

V gene: TRBV5-1
CDR3 length: 12
D gene: -
clone size: -
J gene: TRBJ2-3
CDR3 protein: CASSFGTDTQYF
CDR3 DNA: TGCGCCAGCAGCTTCGGCACAGATACGCAGTATTTT

V gene: TRBV10-3
CDR3 length: 12
D gene: -
clone size: -
J gene: TRBJ1-1
CDR3 protein: CAIRKSDTEAFF
CDR3 DNA: TGTGCCATTAGGAAGAGCGACACTGAAGCTTTCTTT

V gene: TRBV9
CDR3 length: 15
D gene: -
clone size: -
J gene: TRBJ1-1
CDR3 protein: CASSVGKGLNTEAFF
CDR3 DNA: TGTGCCAGCAGCGTAGGGAAGGGGTTGAACACTGAAGCTTTCTTT

V gene: TRBV2
CDR3 length: 13
D gene: -
clone size: -
J gene: TRBJ1-1
CDR3 protein: CASSEMESLEAFF
CDR3 DNA: TGTGCCAGCAGTGAAATGGAGTCTTTAGAAGCTTTCTTT

V gene: TRBV7-2
CDR3 length: 14
D gene: TRBD1
clone size: few
J gene: TRBJ1-5
CDR3 protein: CASSLDSGQGVQHF
CDR3 DNA: TGTGCCAGCAGCTTGGACTCCGGACAGGGTGTCCAGCATTTT

V gene: TRBV2
CDR3 length: 15
D gene: TRBD1
clone size: once
J gene: TRBJ1-3
CDR3 protein: CASNLDRVAGNTIYF
CDR3 DNA: TGTGCCAGCAACCTAGACAGGGTTGCTGGAAACACCATATATTTT

V gene: TRBV2
CDR3 length: 14
D gene: TRBD1
clone size: -
J gene: TRBJ1-4
CDR3 protein: CASRRGQDQGKLFF
CDR3 DNA: TGTGCCAGCAGAAGGGGACAGGACCAGGGAAAACTGTTTTTT

V gene: TRBV5-8
CDR3 length: 14
D gene: TRBD1
clone size: few
J gene: TRBJ2-7
CDR3 protein: CASSPRGQGYEQYF
CDR3 DNA: TGTGCCAGCAGCCCCCGGGGACAGGGCTACGAGCAGTACTTC

V gene: TRBV11-2
CDR3 length: 19
D gene: TRBD2
clone size: -
J gene: TRBJ2-2
CDR3 protein: CASSLGVLADRWGTGELFF
CDR3 DNA: TGTGCCAGCAGCTTAGGTGTACTAGCGGACCGATGGGGGACCGGGGAGCTGTTTTTT

V gene: TRBV28
CDR3 length: 13
D gene: -
clone size: -
J gene: TRBJ1-2
CDR3 protein: CASSPGTNYGYTF
CDR3 DNA: TGTGCCAGCAGTCCAGGAACTAACTATGGCTACACCTTC

V gene: TRBV9
CDR3 length: 19
D gene: TRBD1
clone size: -
J gene: TRBJ1-4
CDR3 protein: CASSAGTGQGARSVQKLFF
CDR3 DNA: TGTGCCAGCAGCGCGGGTACGGGACAGGGGGCGCGGAGTGTTCAAAAACTGTTTTTT

V gene: TRBV11-2
CDR3 length: 13
D gene: -
clone size: -
J gene: TRBJ2-5
CDR3 protein: CASSPGFQETQYF
CDR3 DNA: TGTGCCAGCAGCCCAGGTTTTCAAGAGACCCAGTACTTC

V gene: TRBV28
CDR3 length: 17
D gene: TRBD1
clone size: -
J gene: TRBJ1-5
CDR3 protein: CASSLFGWQGADQPQHF
CDR3 DNA: TGTGCCAGCAGTTTATTTGGCTGGCAGGGGGCAGATCAGCCCCAGCATTTT

V gene: TRBV10-2
CDR3 length: 15
D gene: -
clone size: -
J gene: TRBJ1-4
CDR3 protein: CASSESGTESEKLFF
CDR3 DNA: TGCGCCAGCAGTGAGAGCGGCACGGAGAGTGAAAAACTGTTTTTT

V gene: TRBV30
CDR3 length: 15
D gene: TRBD1
clone size: -
J gene: TRBJ1-1
CDR3 protein: CAWRANYRGRTEAFF
CDR3 DNA: TGTGCCTGGAGGGCGAACTACAGGGGGAGGACTGAAGCTTTCTTT

V gene: TRBV5-1
CDR3 length: 12
D gene: -
clone size: -
J gene: TRBJ2-3
CDR3 protein: CASSLAADTQYF
CDR3 DNA: TGCGCCAGCAGCTTGGCGGCAGATACGCAGTATTTT

V gene: TRBV19
CDR3 length: 14
D gene: -
clone size: -
J gene: TRBJ2-7
CDR3 protein: CASSISGFNYEQYF
CDR3 DNA: TGTGCCAGTAGTATATCAGGTTTCAACTACGAGCAGTACTTC

V gene: TRBV5-4
CDR3 length: 12
D gene: -
clone size: -
J gene: TRBJ1-1
CDR3 protein: CASSLINTEAFF
CDR3 DNA: TGTGCCAGCAGCCTAATCAACACTGAAGCTTTCTTT

V gene: TRBV5-1
CDR3 length: 12
D gene: -
clone size: once
J gene: TRBJ1-1
CDR3 protein: CASSTMNTEAFF
CDR3 DNA: TGCGCCAGCAGTACTATGAACACTGAAGCTTTCTTT

V gene: TRBV27
CDR3 length: 13
D gene: -
clone size: few
J gene: TRBJ1-1
CDR3 protein: CASRTRVLTEAFF
CDR3 DNA: TGTGCCAGCAGGACCCGGGTCCTTACTGAAGCTTTCTTT

V gene: TRBV6-1
CDR3 length: 13
D gene: -
clone size: few
J gene: TRBJ2-1
CDR3 protein: CASRRDAYNEQFF
CDR3 DNA: TGTGCCAGCAGACGGGATGCCTACAATGAGCAGTTCTTC

V gene: TRBV4-3
CDR3 length: 15
D gene: TRBD1
clone size: -
J gene: TRBJ1-4
CDR3 protein: CASSQLRDRVEKLFF
CDR3 DNA: TGCGCCAGCAGCCAACTACGGGACAGGGTTGAAAAACTGTTTTTT

V gene: TRBV30
CDR3 length: 15
D gene: -
clone size: -
J gene: TRBJ1-3
CDR3 protein: CAWSPGGARRNTIYF
CDR3 DNA: TGTGCCTGGTCCCCCGGAGGGGCCCGAAGAAACACCATATATTTT

V gene: TRBV7-8
CDR3 length: 15
D gene: TRBD2
clone size: -
J gene: TRBJ2-1
CDR3 protein: CASRPLAGIYNEQFF
CDR3 DNA: TGTGCCAGCAGACCTCTAGCGGGGATCTACAATGAGCAGTTCTTC

V gene: TRBV2
CDR3 length: 15
D gene: -
clone size: -
J gene: TRBJ2-3
CDR3 protein: CASRVDRRSADTQYF
CDR3 DNA: TGTGCCAGCAGGGTCGACAGGAGGTCAGCAGATACGCAGTATTTT

V gene: TRBV27
CDR3 length: 15
D gene: -
clone size: -
J gene: TRBJ1-5
CDR3 protein: CASSPQMGSDQPQHF
CDR3 DNA: TGTGCCAGCAGCCCACAAATGGGGAGCGATCAGCCCCAGCATTTT

V gene: TRBV5-6
CDR3 length: 13
D gene: -
clone size: few
J gene: TRBJ2-3
CDR3 protein: CASSTIYTDTQYF
CDR3 DNA: TGTGCCAGCAGCACTATATACACAGATACGCAGTATTTT

V gene: TRBV9
CDR3 length: 12
D gene: -
clone size: once
J gene: TRBJ2-2
CDR3 protein: CASSVVAGELFF
CDR3 DNA: TGTGCCAGCAGCGTCGTTGCCGGGGAGCTGTTTTTT

V gene: TRBV25-1
CDR3 length: 13
D gene: TRBD2
clone size: -
J gene: TRBJ2-7
CDR3 protein: CASGLAGSYEQYF
CDR3 DNA: TGTGCCTCGGGGCTAGCGGGATCCTACGAGCAGTACTTC

V gene: TRBV4-2
CDR3 length: 14
D gene: TRBD1
clone size: few
J gene: TRBJ1-2
CDR3 protein: CASSQDGDRNGYTF
CDR3 DNA: TGTGCCAGCAGCCAAGACGGGGACAGAAATGGCTACACCTTC

V gene: TRBV6-5
CDR3 length: 15
D gene: -
clone size: -
J gene: TRBJ1-2
CDR3 protein: CASSYGSGLSGGYTF
CDR3 DNA: TGTGCCAGCAGTTACGGATCAGGACTATCTGGGGGCTACACCTTC

V gene: TRBV12-5
CDR3 length: 12
D gene: -
clone size: -
J gene: TRBJ2-2
CDR3 protein: CASGLVKDNLFF
CDR3 DNA: TGTGCTAGTGGTTTGGTTAAGGACAATCTGTTTTTT